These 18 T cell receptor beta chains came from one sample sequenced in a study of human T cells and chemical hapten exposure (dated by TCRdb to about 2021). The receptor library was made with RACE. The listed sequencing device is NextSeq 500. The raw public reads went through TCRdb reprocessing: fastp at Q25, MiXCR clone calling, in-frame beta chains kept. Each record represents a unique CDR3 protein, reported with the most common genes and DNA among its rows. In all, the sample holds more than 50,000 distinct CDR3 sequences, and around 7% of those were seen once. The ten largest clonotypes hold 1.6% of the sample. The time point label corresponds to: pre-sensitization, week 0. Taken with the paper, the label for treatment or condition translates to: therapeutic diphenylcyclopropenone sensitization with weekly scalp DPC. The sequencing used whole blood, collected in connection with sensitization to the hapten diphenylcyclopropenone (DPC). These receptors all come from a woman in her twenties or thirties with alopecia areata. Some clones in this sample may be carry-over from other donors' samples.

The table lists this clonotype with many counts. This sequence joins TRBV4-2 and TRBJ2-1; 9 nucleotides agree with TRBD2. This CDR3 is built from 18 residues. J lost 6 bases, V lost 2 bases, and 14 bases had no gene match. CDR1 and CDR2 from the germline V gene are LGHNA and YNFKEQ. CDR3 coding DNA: TGTGCCAGCAGCCAACGGCTCCTAGCGGGATTTTGGAGCAATGAGCAGTTCTTC. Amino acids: CASSQRLLAGFWSNEQFF.

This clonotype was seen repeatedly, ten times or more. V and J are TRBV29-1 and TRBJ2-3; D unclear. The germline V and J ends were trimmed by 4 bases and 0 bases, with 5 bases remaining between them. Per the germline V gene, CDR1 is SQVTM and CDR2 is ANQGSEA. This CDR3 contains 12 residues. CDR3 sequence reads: CSVVYSTDTQYF. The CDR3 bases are TGCAGCGTTGTCTATAGCACAGATACGCAGTATTTT.

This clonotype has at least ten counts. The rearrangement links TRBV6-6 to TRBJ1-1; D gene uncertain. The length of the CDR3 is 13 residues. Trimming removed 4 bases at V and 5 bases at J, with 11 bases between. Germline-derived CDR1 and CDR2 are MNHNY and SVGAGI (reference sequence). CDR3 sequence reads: CASSLNGRTEAFF. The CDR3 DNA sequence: TGTGCCAGCAGTTTGAATGGGCGAACTGAAGCTTTCTTT.

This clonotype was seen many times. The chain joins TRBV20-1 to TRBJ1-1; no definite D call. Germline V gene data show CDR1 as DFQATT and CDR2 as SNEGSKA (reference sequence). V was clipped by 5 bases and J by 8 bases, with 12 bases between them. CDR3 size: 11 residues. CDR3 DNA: TGCAGTGCTCCGAGGGAGGAAGAAGCTTTCTTT. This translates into CSAPREEEAFF.

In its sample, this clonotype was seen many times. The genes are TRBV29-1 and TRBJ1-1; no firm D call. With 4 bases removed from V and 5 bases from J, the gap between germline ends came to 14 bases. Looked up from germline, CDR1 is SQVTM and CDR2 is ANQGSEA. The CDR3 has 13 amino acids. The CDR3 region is CSVGVRVSTEAFF. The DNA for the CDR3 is TGCAGCGTTGGTGTCAGAGTGTCTACTGAAGCTTTCTTT.

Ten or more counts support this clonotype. The CDR3: CSAMPGTAPSNYGYTF. In DNA form, the CDR3 reads TGCAGTGCTATGCCTGGGACCGCACCTTCTAACTATGGCTACACCTTC. The chain has TRBV20-1 and TRBJ1-2; TRBD1 might be the D (5 bases). CDR1 DFQATT and CDR2 SNEGSKA come from the germline V gene (reference sequence). V dropped 4 bases and J dropped 0 bases, with 18 bases sitting between them. The CDR3 covers 16 residues.

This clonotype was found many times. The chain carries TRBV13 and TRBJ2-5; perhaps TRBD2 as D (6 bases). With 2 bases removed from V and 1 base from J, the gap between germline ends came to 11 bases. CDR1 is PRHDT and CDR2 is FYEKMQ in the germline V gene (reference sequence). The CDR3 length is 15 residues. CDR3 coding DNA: TGTGCCAGCAGCTTACAGGGAGGAGGCCAAGAGACCCAGTACTTC. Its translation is CASSLQGGGQETQYF.

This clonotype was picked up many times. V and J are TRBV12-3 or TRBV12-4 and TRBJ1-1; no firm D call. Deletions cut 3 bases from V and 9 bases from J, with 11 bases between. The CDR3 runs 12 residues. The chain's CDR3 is CASSLEQFKAFF. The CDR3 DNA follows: TGTGCCAGCAGTTTGGAGCAGTTCAAAGCTTTCTTT.

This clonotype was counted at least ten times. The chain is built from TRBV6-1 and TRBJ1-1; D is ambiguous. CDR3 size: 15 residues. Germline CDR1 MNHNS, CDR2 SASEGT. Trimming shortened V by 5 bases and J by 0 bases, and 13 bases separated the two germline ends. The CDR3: CASSRTSVMNTEAFF. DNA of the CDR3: TGTGCCAGCAGTCGGACGTCGGTCATGAACACTGAAGCTTTCTTT.

CDR3 protein: CASSHGALHGDTQYF. CDR3 DNA sequence: TGTGCCAGCAGCCACGGGGCGCTACATGGGGATACGCAGTATTTT. The chain joins TRBV11-2 to TRBJ2-3; D tentatively reads TRBD1 or TRBD2 (5 bases each). The germline CDR1 and CDR2 sequences are SGHAT and FQNNGV. Deletions cut 5 bases from V and 6 bases from J, with 18 bases between. This CDR3 has 15 amino acids. Based on the CDR3 plus reference TRBV11-2 and TRBJ2-3, the full variable domain is EAGVAQSPRYKIIEKRQSVAFWCNPISGHATLYWYQQILGQGPKLLIQFQNNGVVDDSQLPKDRFSAERLKGVDSTLKIQPAKLEDSAVYLCASSHGALHGDTQYFGPGTRLTVL.

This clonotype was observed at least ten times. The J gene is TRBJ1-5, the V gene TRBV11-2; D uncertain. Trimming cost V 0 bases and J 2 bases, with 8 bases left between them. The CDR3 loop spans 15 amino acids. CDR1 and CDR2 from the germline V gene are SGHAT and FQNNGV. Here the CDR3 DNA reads TGTGCCAGCAGCTTAGACGGGAAAGGCAATCAGCCCCAGCATTTT. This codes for CASSLDGKGNQPQHF.

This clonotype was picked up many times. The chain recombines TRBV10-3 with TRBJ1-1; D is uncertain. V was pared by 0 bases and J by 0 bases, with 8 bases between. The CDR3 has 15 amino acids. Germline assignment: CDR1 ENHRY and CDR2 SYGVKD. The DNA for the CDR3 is TGTGCCATCAGTGAGTCCGCAGTCCTGAACACTGAAGCTTTCTTT. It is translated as CAISESAVLNTEAFF.

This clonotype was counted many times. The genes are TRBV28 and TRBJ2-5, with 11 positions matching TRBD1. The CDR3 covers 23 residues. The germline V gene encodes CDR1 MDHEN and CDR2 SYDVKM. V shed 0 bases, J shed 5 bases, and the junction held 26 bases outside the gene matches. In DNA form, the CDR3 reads TGTGCCAGCAGTTTATGTTTTTCGGCGGATCCGACAACCGGGACAGGGGGGTGCGAGACCCAGTACTTC. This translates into CASSLCFSADPTTGTGGCETQYF.

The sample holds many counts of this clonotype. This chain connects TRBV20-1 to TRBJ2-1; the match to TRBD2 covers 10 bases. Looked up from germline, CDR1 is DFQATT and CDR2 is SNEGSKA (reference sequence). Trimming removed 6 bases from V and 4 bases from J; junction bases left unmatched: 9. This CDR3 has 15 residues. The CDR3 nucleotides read TGCAGTGCCAAATCAGCGGGGGGGCGTTACAATGAGCAGTTCTTC. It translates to CSAKSAGGRYNEQFF.

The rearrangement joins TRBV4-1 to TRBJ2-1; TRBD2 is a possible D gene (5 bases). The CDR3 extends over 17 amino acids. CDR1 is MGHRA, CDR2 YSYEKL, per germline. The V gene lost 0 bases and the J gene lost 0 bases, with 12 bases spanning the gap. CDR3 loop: CASSQDRNGDSYNEQFF. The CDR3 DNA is TGCGCCAGCAGCCAAGATCGGAACGGGGACTCCTACAATGAGCAGTTCTTC.

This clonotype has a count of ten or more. The chain's CDR3 is CASSAGLAGRSYTDTQYF. The CDR3 region has the DNA TGTGCCAGCAGCGCTGGACTAGCGGGGCGCTCATACACAGATACGCAGTATTTT. The gene calls are TRBV6-2 or TRBV6-3 and TRBJ2-3; TRBD2 aligns across 12 bases. Looked up from germline, CDR1 is MNHEY and CDR2 is SVGEGT. This CDR3 contains 18 residues. V shed 6 bases, J shed 2 bases, and the junction held 12 bases outside the gene matches.

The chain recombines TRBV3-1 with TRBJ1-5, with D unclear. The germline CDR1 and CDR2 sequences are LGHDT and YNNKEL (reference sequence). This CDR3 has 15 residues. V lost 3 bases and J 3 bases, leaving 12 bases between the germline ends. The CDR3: CASSQGMVHNQPQHF. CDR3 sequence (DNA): TGTGCCAGCAGCCAGGGAATGGTGCACAATCAGCCCCAGCATTTT.

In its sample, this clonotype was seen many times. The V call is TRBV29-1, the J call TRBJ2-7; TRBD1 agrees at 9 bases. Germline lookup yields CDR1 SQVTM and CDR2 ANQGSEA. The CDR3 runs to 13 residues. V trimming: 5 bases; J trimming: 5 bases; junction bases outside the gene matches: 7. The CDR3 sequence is CSVRGQGMNEQYF. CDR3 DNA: TGCAGCGTTCGGGGACAGGGTATGAACGAGCAGTACTTC.